Here is one T cell receptor (beta chain) with its context. Its antigen is not known. TCRdb's copy holds only in-frame clones and misses some; the assay was immunoSEQ multiplex PCR. Among about 2.4 million clones listed, over 85% were seen once. The data originate from a study of shared clonotypes between healthy human individuals. Study-wide findings and caveats: Larger richness was generally estimated for naive than memory subsets. A few donors showed sharing of approximately 4.7% of naive CD4 clonotypes.

The CDR3 loop spans 15 amino acids. J was trimmed by 5 bases and V by 1 base; bases with no gene match: 6. CDR1 and CDR2 (germline): SGHRS, YFSETQ. The clonotype comes from a man between 18 and 35 years old in good health. Some clones in this sample may be carry-over from other donors' samples. The chain is built from TRBV5-1 and TRBJ1-1; 9 bases map to TRBD1. The sequencing sample was made of naive CD4+ T cells from PBMCs. Subset meaning: CD45RA+ positively selected. CDR3: CASSLTTGGDTEAFF. CDR3 in DNA: TGCGCCAGCAGCTTGACGACAGGGGGGGATACTGAAGCTTTCTTT. Filled out from reference TRBV5-1 and TRBJ1-1, the complete variable domain reads KAGVTQTPRYLIKTRGQQVTLSCSPISGHRSVSWYQQTPGQGLQFLFEYFSETQRNKGNFPGRFSGRQFSNSRSEMNVSTLELGDSALYLCASSLTTGGDTEAFFGQGTRLTVV.